The next 17 T cell receptor beta chains were all read from a single sample in a study of T cell repertoires in aging, cancer and after chemotherapy. Amplification of TCR beta used genomic DNA extracted from peripheral blood. A mixed TRB-A/B primer pool amplified rearranged TRB by multiplex touch-down PCR. TCRdb re-analysed the multiplex PCR reads in MiXCR, keeping a single row per CDR3 protein. The sample has more than 15,000 distinct CDR3 sequences, 45% to 50% seen once; the top ten hold 10% to 13%. The sample comprised blood. Receptor source: a human donor in good health.

The sample holds a few counts of this clonotype. CDR3 sequence: CASSLGKAGASPLHF. The DNA of the CDR3 is TGTGCCAGCAGTTTGGGCAAGGCCGGTGCGTCACCCCTCCACTTT. The chain joins TRBV27 to TRBJ1-6; D gene unclear. Looked up from germline, CDR1 is MNHEY and CDR2 is SMNVEV (reference sequence). The CDR3 length is 15 residues. Trimming took 3 bases from V and 10 from J, leaving 16 bases between them.

The chain joins TRBV6-1 to TRBJ2-1; 9 bases agree with TRBD1. V shed 2 bases and J 4 bases; nucleotides not matched to a gene: 3. CDR3 length: 15 amino acids. Germline CDR1 and CDR2: MNHNS and SASEGT. CDR3 nucleotide sequence: TGTGCCAGCAGTGAAAAAGGGACAGGGTACAATGAGCAGTTCTTC. Encoded protein: CASSEKGTGYNEQFF.

CDR3 DNA: TGCAGCGTTGAAGGCGGGACGGGCTATGGCTACACCTTC. Amino acids: CSVEGGTGYGYTF. This sequence joins TRBV29-1 and TRBJ1-2; possible D gene TRBD1, 5 bases. The germline gives CDR1 SQVTM, CDR2 ANQGSEA. CDR3 length: 13 residues. The ends were cut back, 1 base at V and 4 bases at J, with 10 bases in the middle.

This sequence joins TRBV19 and TRBJ2-7; D possibly corresponds to TRBD1 (5 bases). The V and J ends lost 6 bases and 3 bases respectively, with 18 bases between them. This CDR3 region has 15 residues. Germline CDR1 and CDR2: LNHDA and SQIVND (reference sequence). For the CDR3, the DNA is TGTGCCAGTAGCTACGACAGCCAGACAAACTACGAGCAGTACTTC. This gives the protein CASSYDSQTNYEQYF. Variable domain in full (rest from reference TRBV19 and TRBJ2-7): DGGITQSPKYLFRKEGQNVTLSCEQNLNHDAMYWYRQDPGQGLRLIYYSQIVNDFQKGDIAEGYSVSREKKESFPLTVTSAQKNPTAFYLCASSYDSQTNYEQYFGPGTRLTVT.

The rearrangement joins TRBV5-4 to TRBJ2-6, with 12 positions matching TRBD2. The trim removed 0 bases at V and 2 bases at J, leaving 6 bases unmatched. Looked up from germline, CDR1 is SGHNT and CDR2 is YYREEE (reference sequence). The CDR3 length is 19 residues. The CDR3 loop reads CASSLAASGRAAGANVLTF. In DNA, the CDR3 is TGTGCCAGCAGCTTGGCGGCTAGCGGGAGGGCCGCTGGGGCCAACGTCCTGACTTTC.

This clonotype is termed medium-sized. J is TRBJ2-3 and V is TRBV29-1; 8 bases agree with TRBD1. Germline CDR1 and CDR2: SQVTM and ANQGSEA. V shed 6 bases and J 3 bases; nucleotides not matched to a gene: 8. This CDR3 spans 14 amino acids. The CDR3 DNA is TGCAGCGTGGCTGGACAGGGAAAAACAGATACGCAGTATTTT. Translation gives CSVAGQGKTDTQYF.

This clonotype was seen a handful of times. This sequence joins TRBV29-1 and TRBJ1-2, with TRBD1 matching over 7 bases. Germline V lookup: CDR1 SQVTM, CDR2 ANQGSEA. Germline trimming cut 5 bases from V and 8 bases from J; bases unmatched to any gene: 5. The CDR3 loop spans 11 amino acids. Written as DNA, the CDR3 is TGCAGCGTTACAGGGGCGGGCGGCTACACCTTC. Encoded protein: CSVTGAGGYTF.

The table lists this clonotype with a few counts. The chain carries TRBV6-1 and TRBJ2-3, with 9 bases identical to TRBD1. V trimming: 4 bases; J trimming: 6 bases; junction bases outside the gene matches: 8. CDR3 length equals 15 residues. Germline assignment: CDR1 MNHNS and CDR2 SASEGT. The CDR3 here is CASSVQGADRDTQYF. In nucleotides, the CDR3 is TGTGCCAGCAGTGTACAGGGGGCTGATAGGGATACGCAGTATTTT.

In this sample, this clonotype turned up once. A much more abundant neighbour one base away suggests this may be a read error. The CDR3 is CRVEDSGQETQYF. The CDR3 region has the DNA TGCAGAGTTGAAGATAGCGGCCAAGAGACCCAGTACTTC. This chain connects TRBV29-1 to TRBJ2-5; perhaps TRBD2 as D (6 bases). The CDR3 has 13 amino acids. Germline assignment: CDR1 SQVTM and CDR2 ANQGSEA. Variable domain in full (rest from reference TRBV29-1 and TRBJ2-5): SAVISQKPSRDICQRGTSLTIQCQVDSQVTMMFWYRQQPGQSLTLIATANQGSEATYESGFVIDKFPISRPNLTFSTLTVSNMSPEDSSIYLCRVEDSGQETQYFGPGTRLLVL.

This clonotype has a handful of counts. The chain carries TRBV27 and TRBJ2-3; TRBD2 matches 8 bases. The V segment lost 0 bases and the J segment 0 bases; nucleotides outside the gene matches: 8. Germline V CDR1 and CDR2: MNHEY, SMNVEV (reference sequence). This CDR3 is built from 18 residues. CDR3 in amino acids: CASSLSYTSGGSTDTQYF. The CDR3 nucleotides are TGTGCCAGCAGTTTATCGTACACTAGCGGCGGTAGCACAGATACGCAGTATTTT.

This clonotype was detected a few times. The V call is TRBV27, the J call TRBJ2-7, with 7 bases lining up with TRBD1. Germline V gene data show CDR1 as MNHEY and CDR2 as SMNVEV (reference sequence). The CDR3 consists of 14 residues. V shed 5 bases, J shed 0 bases, and the junction held 4 bases outside the gene matches. CDR3: CASSPWDSSYEQYF. In nucleotides, the CDR3 is TGTGCCAGCAGTCCCTGGGACAGCTCCTACGAGCAGTACTTC.

The chain has TRBV19 and TRBJ1-1; TRBD1 might be the D (6 bases). The V end was cut by 5 bases, the J end by 6 bases, with 10 bases between. Germline V gives CDR1 LNHDA, CDR2 SQIVND (reference sequence). This CDR3 has 12 amino acids. Here the CDR3 DNA reads TGTGCCAGTAGTCAGGGGAGGGCTGAAGCTTTCTTT. Translation: CASSQGRAEAFF.

This clonotype has only a few counts. This chain links TRBV6-1 with TRBJ2-7; D might be TRBD2 (5 bases). V lost 2 bases, J lost 7 bases, and 15 bases lay in between. Germline loops: CDR1 MNHNS, CDR2 SASEGT. This CDR3 has 14 amino acids. CDR3 protein: CASSESLDYLEQYF. The CDR3 DNA reads as TGTGCCAGCAGTGAATCCTTAGACTATCTGGAGCAGTACTTC.

This chain connects TRBV19 to TRBJ1-4; perhaps TRBD1 as D (5 bases). V was shortened by 6 bases and J by 12 bases, with 17 bases between the two germline ends. Germline-derived CDR1 and CDR2 are LNHDA and SQIVND (reference sequence). This CDR3 has 13 amino acids. The chain's CDR3 is CASSPGTSMELFF. In nucleotides, the CDR3 is TGTGCCAGTAGCCCCGGGACGTCGATGGAACTGTTTTTT.

CDR3 in DNA: TGTGCCAGCAGCTCTGAACCATCCTCCTACGAGCAGTACTTC. Translating gives CASSSEPSSYEQYF. The gene calls are TRBV5-6 and TRBJ2-7; D remains unclear. V was clipped by 3 bases and J by 0 bases, with 10 bases between them. In germline, CDR1 is SGHDT, CDR2 YYEEEE. The CDR3 has 14 residues.

This sequence joins TRBV12-3 or TRBV12-4 and TRBJ2-1, with D perhaps TRBD2 (6 bases). The ends were cut back, 8 bases at V and 10 bases at J, with 21 bases in the middle. CDR3 length equals 14 residues. CDR3 sequence: CASRSGPSSYEQFF. The DNA for the CDR3 is TGTGCCAGCCGAAGCGGGCCTAGCTCCTACGAGCAGTTCTTC.

This rearrangement joins TRBV12-3 or TRBV12-4 to TRBJ2-1; maybe TRBD1 (6 bases). CDR3 length: 12 residues. Deletions cut 6 bases from V and 4 bases from J, with 7 bases between. The CDR3 nucleotides are TGTGCCAGCAGAACAGGGTACAATGAGCAGTTCTTC. Amino acid sequence: CASRTGYNEQFF.